Given below is one T cell receptor beta chain in context. Germline trimming cut 3 bases from V and 2 bases from J; bases unmatched to any gene: 14. Germline CDR1 SGHTA, CDR2 FQGNSA. This CDR3 has 18 residues. The data were obtained in a study of shared clonotypes between healthy human individuals. About 33,000 T cell genomes (roughly 190 ng DNA) went into each sorted-subset replicate. Libraries were prepared by immunoSEQ multiplex PCR; TCRdb keeps only in-frame clonotypes and omits some of them. Of about 1 million clones listed, approximately 76% are singletons. The rearrangement links TRBV7-2 to TRBJ2-3; 7 bases agree with TRBD1. The source of this sequence is a man aged 18 to 29 in good health. Sequenced: memory CD4+ T cells sorted from blood. The sample's subset: CD45RA-negative fraction. The CDR3 sequence: CASSFYPRDREPTDTQYF. CDR3 DNA sequence: TGTGCCAGCAGCTTTTATCCCCGGGACAGAGAGCCCACAGATACGCAGTATTTT.